Sequencing of this TCR beta chain was carried out in a study of cytomegalovirus exposure and HLA in healthy donors. Study outcomes and limitations: Common viral pathogens were later found to be apparently linked to several of the most significant clusters.

Use of 60 Vbeta and 13 Jbeta primers characterized the PCR. This table comes from immunoSEQ multiplex PCR, and its TCRdb copy is limited to in-frame clones, with some not included. The data show about 57,000 clones, around 83% seen once. The table lists this clone with a count of one. Its antigen is unidentified. This TCR came from a man under 40 in good health and CMV-seronegative. The sequencing sample was made of PBMCs.

The CDR3 here is CASSNKAAYEQYF. CDR3 DNA: TGTGCCAGTAGTAACAAAGCGGCCTACGAGCAGTACTTC. This rearrangement joins TRBV19 to TRBJ2-7; tentative D call: TRBD2 (5 bases). The ends were cut back, 4 bases at V and 2 bases at J, with 9 bases in the middle. The CDR3 sequence is 13 residues long. The germline V gene has CDR1 LNHDA and CDR2 SQIVND (reference sequence).